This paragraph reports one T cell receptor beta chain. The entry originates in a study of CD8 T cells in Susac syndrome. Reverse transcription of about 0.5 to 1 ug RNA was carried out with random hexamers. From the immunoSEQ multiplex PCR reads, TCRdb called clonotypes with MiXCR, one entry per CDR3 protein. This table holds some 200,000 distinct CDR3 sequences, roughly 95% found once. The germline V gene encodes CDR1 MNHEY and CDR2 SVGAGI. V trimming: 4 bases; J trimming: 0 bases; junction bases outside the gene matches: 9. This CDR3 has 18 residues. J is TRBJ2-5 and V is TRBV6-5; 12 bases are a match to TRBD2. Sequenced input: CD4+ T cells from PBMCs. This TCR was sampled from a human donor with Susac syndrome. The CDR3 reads CASSSLGLAGRYQETQYF. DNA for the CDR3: TGTGCCAGCAGTTCCCTTGGACTAGCGGGGCGGTACCAAGAGACCCAGTACTTC.